The entry that follows covers one TCR beta chain sequence. The sample belongs to a study of blood T cell repertoires in COVID-19. Turning to the study itself: From the United States, Italy and Spain came samples of acute and convalescent COVID-19. Sources were T cells, B-cell-depleted T cells, or PBMCs; the material itself was cDNA or gDNA.

Under the authors' procedure: Using reference gene primer amplification, nucleated cell counts were estimated. The data were produced by immunoSEQ multiplex PCR, yet TCRdb's version contains in-frame clones alone and is incomplete. V and J calls and clone size come straight from that table; D and trimming were deduced from the DNA. The sample consists of tens of thousands of clones, around 88% of them appearing once. The TCR was taken from a man aged 30 to 39 with acute or convalescent COVID-19. The specimen sequenced was peripheral blood.

The CDR3 spells CASSLLGNEQFF. The CDR3 nucleotides read TGTGCCAGCAGTCTCCTCGGCAATGAGCAGTTCTTC. V gene TRBV27 combines with J gene TRBJ2-1; D not resolved. Deletions cut 5 bases from V and 6 bases from J, with 8 bases between. Germline V gene sequence: CDR1 MNHEY, CDR2 SMNVEV (reference sequence). This CDR3 has 12 residues.